The T cell receptor (beta chain) described here comes from a study of radiotherapy plus CTLA-4 blockade in lung cancer (dated by TCRdb to the late 2010s). Broadly, across the study: Among enrolled patients, around 18% had an objective response and roughly 33% reached disease control.

Inclusive of the bounding cysteine and phenylalanine, the CDR3 is 18 residues long. Of the read, only the CDR3 DNA is kept; its 54 bases are in frame from base 1. The germline V gene specifies KGHSH as CDR1 and LQKENI as CDR2. V gives up 3 bases and J gives up 1 base, and the segment between their germline ends measures 19 bases. Libraries were built with the immunoSEQ multiplex PCR assay. Not all clones reach the TCRdb copy of this immuneACCESS table, which keeps in-frame sequences only. Checked studies attribute under half of the gap to unresolved V genes and leave the rest unexplained. This sample is represented by about 28,000 clones; 70% to 80% of them were singletons. Jointly, the top ten make up roughly 17% of the sample. Broad study findings and their caveats: The strongest predictors of response were reported to be early dynamic shifts in blood T cell clones along with a rise in serum interferon-beta following radiation. After treatment with radiotherapy and ipilimumab, TCR clones that came from tumors expanded in the peripheral blood.

The count of this clone is one. Its antigen target is currently unknown. Qualities for individual bases were not recorded, and no much larger clone is one base off. Focal radiation therapy combined with CTLA-4 blockade (ipilimumab) was tested in patients with chemo-refractory metastatic non-small-cell lung cancer. This sequence was found in a human donor with non-small cell lung cancer that progressed on radiotherapy plus ipilimumab. The chain links TRBV18 with TRBJ2-1; matching of 5 bases hints at TRBD2 as the D gene. Material: peripheral blood, obtained from a patient treated with radiotherapy plus ipilimumab. CDR3 protein: CASSPDGVAATSYNEQFF. The DNA reads as follows: TGTGCCAGCTCACCTGACGGGGTGGCGGCTACTTCCTACAATGAGCAGTTCTTC.